This T cell receptor beta chain comes out of a study of blood T cells in healthy people across ages. No fewer than 5.5 micrograms of total RNA were isolated from every sample. The use of a sample-barcoded 5' primer and a J-beta primer mix characterized a second PCR of roughly 7 to 12 cycles. In TCRdb, the 5' RACE reads were re-called with MiXCR into one record per CDR3 protein. The sample contains about 1.8 million distinct CDR3 sequences, around 50% of which appear only once. Germline V gives CDR1 SGHDN, CDR2 FVKESK. The CDR3 loop spans 17 amino acids. The V gene end was trimmed by 4 bases and the J gene end by 2 bases; junction bases not matched to a gene: 11.

This clonotype originated in a woman aged 40 to 50 in good health. The J gene is TRBJ2-5, the V gene TRBV14; 9 nucleotides match TRBD2. Sequencing used blood. The CDR3 coding sequence is TGTGCCAGCAGCCCGTATTCAGTCGCGGGGGGGCAAGAGACCCAGTACTTC. This sequence encodes CASSPYSVAGGQETQYF.